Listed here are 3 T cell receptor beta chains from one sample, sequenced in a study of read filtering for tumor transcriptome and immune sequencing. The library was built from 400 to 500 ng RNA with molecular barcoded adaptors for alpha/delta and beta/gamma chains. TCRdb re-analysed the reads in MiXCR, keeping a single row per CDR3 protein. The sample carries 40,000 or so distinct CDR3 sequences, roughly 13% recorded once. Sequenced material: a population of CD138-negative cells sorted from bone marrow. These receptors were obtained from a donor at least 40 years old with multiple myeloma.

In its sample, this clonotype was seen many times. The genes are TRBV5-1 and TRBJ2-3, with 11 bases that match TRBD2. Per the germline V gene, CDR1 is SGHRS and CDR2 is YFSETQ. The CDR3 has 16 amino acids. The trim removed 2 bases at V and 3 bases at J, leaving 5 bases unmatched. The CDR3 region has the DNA TGCGCCAGCAGCTTCGGGACTAGCGGTCGAACAGATACGCAGTATTTT. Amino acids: CASSFGTSGRTDTQYF.

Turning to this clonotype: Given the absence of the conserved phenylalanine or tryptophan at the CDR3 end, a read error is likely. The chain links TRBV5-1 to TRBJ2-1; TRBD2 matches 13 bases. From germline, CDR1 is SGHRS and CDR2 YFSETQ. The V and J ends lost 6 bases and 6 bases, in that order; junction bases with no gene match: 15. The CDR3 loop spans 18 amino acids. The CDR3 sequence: CASTPRSLAGGWRNEQFL. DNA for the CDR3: TGCGCCAGCACCCCACGGTCACTAGCGGGAGGGTGGCGCAATGAGCAGTTCCTC.

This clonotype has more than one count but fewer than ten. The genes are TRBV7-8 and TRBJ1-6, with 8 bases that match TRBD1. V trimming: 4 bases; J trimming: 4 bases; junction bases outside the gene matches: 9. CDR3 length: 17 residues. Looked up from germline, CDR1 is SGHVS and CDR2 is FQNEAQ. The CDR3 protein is CASSYSLTGAYNSPLHF. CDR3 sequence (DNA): TGTGCCAGCAGCTATAGCCTGACAGGGGCGTATAATTCACCCCTCCACTTT.